This is a list of T cell receptor beta chains from one sample in a study of blood T cell repertoires in COVID-19. Produced via immunoSEQ multiplex PCR; TCRdb's table is partial and in-frame only. The sample lists hundreds of thousands of clones; approximately 84% were seen once. Specimen: peripheral blood. Every receptor here comes from a woman aged 25 to 39 who had recovered from COVID-19. Each CDR3 is given with its conserved first and last residue. Each record gives: CDR3 DNA, CDR3 protein, J gene, V gene, clone size, D gene. D genes are given only for firm matches. Size values are once, few and many counts, or a class for expanded clones, and some rows have none.

CDR3nt: TGTGCCAGCAGCTTATCGGGGACTAGCGGCTACACCTTC; CDR3aa: CASSLSGTSGYTF; j_gene: TRBJ1-2; v_gene: TRBV7-9; abundance: once; d_gene: NA
CDR3nt: TGCGCCAGCAGCCAAGTTTCATCAGACAGGGGTAGGGACAATGAGCAGTTCTTC; CDR3aa: CASSQVSSDRGRDNEQFF; j_gene: TRBJ2-1; v_gene: TRBV4-1; abundance: NA; d_gene: TRBD1
CDR3nt: TGTGCCAGCAGCCAGCGGGGACAGGGGGTCCACGAGCAGTACTTC; CDR3aa: CASSQRGQGVHEQYF; j_gene: TRBJ2-7; v_gene: TRBV3-1/TRBV3-2; abundance: NA; d_gene: TRBD1
CDR3nt: TGTGCCACCAGCAGAGATCCGGGACTAGCGGGGGGATTTGAGAATGAGCAGTTCTTC; CDR3aa: CATSRDPGLAGGFENEQFF; j_gene: TRBJ2-1; v_gene: TRBV15; abundance: NA; d_gene: TRBD2
CDR3nt: TGTGCCAGCAGCTTAGGGGCGGGAGGTATCGATGAGCAGTTCTTC; CDR3aa: CASSLGAGGIDEQFF; j_gene: TRBJ2-1; v_gene: TRBV7-2; abundance: once; d_gene: TRBD2
CDR3nt: TGTGCCAGCAGTGAAAGGGGGGGGCGGAATGGCTACACCTTC; CDR3aa: CASSERGGRNGYTF; j_gene: TRBJ1-2; v_gene: TRBV2; abundance: NA; d_gene: NA
CDR3nt: TGTGCCAGCAGCTTACTAGCGGGAGGGCCGTGGGAGCAGTACTTC; CDR3aa: CASSLLAGGPWEQYF; j_gene: TRBJ2-7; v_gene: TRBV7-9; abundance: NA; d_gene: TRBD2
CDR3nt: TGTGCCAGCAGCTTAGGATCAGGGGCAGTCACCTACGAGCAGTACTTC; CDR3aa: CASSLGSGAVTYEQYF; j_gene: TRBJ2-7; v_gene: TRBV7-6; abundance: NA; d_gene: NA
CDR3nt: TGTGCCAGCAGCGGAGCCCCGACAGGGGAGAATGAGCAGTTCTTC; CDR3aa: CASSGAPTGENEQFF; j_gene: TRBJ2-1; v_gene: TRBV27; abundance: NA; d_gene: TRBD1
CDR3nt: TGTGCCACCCTGAGTTCACCCCTCCACTTT; CDR3aa: CATLSSPLHF; j_gene: TRBJ1-6; v_gene: TRBV7-3; abundance: NA; d_gene: NA
CDR3nt: TGTGCCAGCAGTCCCGGGACTAGGCCCTACGAGCAGTACTTC; CDR3aa: CASSPGTRPYEQYF; j_gene: TRBJ2-7; v_gene: TRBV5-6; abundance: NA; d_gene: TRBD2
CDR3nt: TGTGCCAGCAGCTTACAGGGGTTGGGGGAAAAACTGTTTTTT; CDR3aa: CASSLQGLGEKLFF; j_gene: TRBJ1-4; v_gene: TRBV5-6; abundance: NA; d_gene: TRBD1
CDR3nt: TGTGCCAGCAGTCGGGACTTCCCTTGGGAGCAGTTCTTC; CDR3aa: CASSRDFPWEQFF; j_gene: TRBJ2-1; v_gene: TRBV12-3/TRBV12-4; abundance: NA; d_gene: NA
CDR3nt: TGTGCCAGCAGAGTCGGACAGGGCCTGGCCTACGAGCAGTACTTC; CDR3aa: CASRVGQGLAYEQYF; j_gene: TRBJ2-7; v_gene: TRBV6-5; abundance: NA; d_gene: TRBD1
CDR3nt: TGTGCCTGGAGTCCACAGGGCACAACTAATGAAAAACTGTTTTTT; CDR3aa: CAWSPQGTTNEKLFF; j_gene: TRBJ1-4; v_gene: TRBV30; abundance: few; d_gene: NA
CDR3nt: TGTGCCTGGAGTGCCCAGGGGCCGTCCTCTGGAAACACCATATATTTT; CDR3aa: CAWSAQGPSSGNTIYF; j_gene: TRBJ1-3; v_gene: TRBV30; abundance: NA; d_gene: NA
CDR3nt: TGTGCCAGCAGCTTCTCCAGGGGGATAACTGAAGCTTTCTTT; CDR3aa: CASSFSRGITEAFF; j_gene: TRBJ1-1; v_gene: TRBV11-2; abundance: many; d_gene: TRBD1
CDR3nt: TGTGCCAGCAGCTTGGAAAGCGGGGGAACATACGAGCAGTACTTC; CDR3aa: CASSLESGGTYEQYF; j_gene: TRBJ2-7; v_gene: TRBV13; abundance: once; d_gene: TRBD2
CDR3nt: TGTGCCAGCAGTGCCCCGGGACAGGGGGCTGGAACCATATATTTT; CDR3aa: CASSAPGQGAGTIYF; j_gene: TRBJ1-3; v_gene: TRBV6-2/TRBV6-3; abundance: NA; d_gene: TRBD1
CDR3nt: TGTGCCAGCAGCCCTCCGGGTGGAGATACGCAGTATTTT; CDR3aa: CASSPPGGDTQYF; j_gene: TRBJ2-3; v_gene: TRBV7-3; abundance: NA; d_gene: NA
CDR3nt: TGTGCCACACACCCTGACAGGGCCCCCTCTGGGGCCAACGTCCTGACTTTC; CDR3aa: CATHPDRAPSGANVLTF; j_gene: TRBJ2-6; v_gene: TRBV19; abundance: NA; d_gene: TRBD1
CDR3nt: TGTGCCAGCAGCTCACAGGGGGCCTACGAGCAGTACTTC; CDR3aa: CASSSQGAYEQYF; j_gene: TRBJ2-7; v_gene: TRBV7-3; abundance: NA; d_gene: TRBD1
CDR3nt: TGTGCCAGCAGCCCCCGGACGGAGGGCACTGAAGCTTTCTTT; CDR3aa: CASSPRTEGTEAFF; j_gene: TRBJ1-1; v_gene: TRBV11-3; abundance: NA; d_gene: NA
CDR3nt: TGTGCCACCAGTGATTACCGGACAGGGGCTAGCACAGATACGCAGTATTTT; CDR3aa: CATSDYRTGASTDTQYF; j_gene: TRBJ2-3; v_gene: TRBV24-1; abundance: NA; d_gene: TRBD1
CDR3nt: TGTGCCACCGGTATGGGACAGGCGAGAGAAGCTTTCTTT; CDR3aa: CATGMGQAREAFF; j_gene: TRBJ1-1; v_gene: TRBV3-1/TRBV3-2; abundance: NA; d_gene: TRBD1
CDR3nt: TGCGCCAGCAGCCCGCGGACAGGGGGTGCCACAGATACGCAGTATTTT; CDR3aa: CASSPRTGGATDTQYF; j_gene: TRBJ2-3; v_gene: TRBV4-1; abundance: NA; d_gene: TRBD1
CDR3nt: TGCGCCAGCAGCCAAATACATCTAGCGGGACGCAATGAGCAGTTCTTC; CDR3aa: CASSQIHLAGRNEQFF; j_gene: TRBJ2-1; v_gene: TRBV4-1; abundance: NA; d_gene: TRBD2
CDR3nt: TGTGCCAGCAGCTCGAGAGCCCGGGGACTAGCGGGAGTGTTCGAGCAGTACTTC; CDR3aa: CASSSRARGLAGVFEQYF; j_gene: TRBJ2-7; v_gene: TRBV7-9; abundance: NA; d_gene: TRBD2
CDR3nt: TGTGCCAGCAGCTTCAATGCAGATTTTAATGAAAAACTGTTTTTT; CDR3aa: CASSFNADFNEKLFF; j_gene: TRBJ1-4; v_gene: TRBV7-6; abundance: once; d_gene: NA